This section outlines one T cell receptor beta chain sequence together with its context. CDR1 and CDR2 from the germline V gene are SGHVS and FNYEAQ. With 6 bases clipped from V and 0 bases from J, the junction kept 3 bases outside the gene matches. The CDR3 spans 15 residues. This entry is derived from a study of blood T cell repertoires in COVID-19. In the study overall: Collection of acute and convalescent COVID-19 samples took place in the United States, Italy and Spain. PBMCs, B-cell-depleted T cells, or T cells provided the cDNA or gDNA that made up the material.

Original analysis: Amplified reference gene primers provided the basis for estimating nucleated cell counts. This table comes from immunoSEQ multiplex PCR, and its TCRdb copy is limited to in-frame clones, with some not included. The V and J calls and clone size were taken over from that table, and D and trimming were inferred from the DNA. The table has about 75,000 clones, about 74% seen once. The chain combines TRBV7-6 with TRBJ2-1, with 9 positions matching TRBD2. The clonotype originates from a human donor with acute or convalescent COVID-19. The donor label of this sample is uncertain. The sequenced sample was peripheral blood. CDR3 loop: CASRTTSGSYNEQFF. The DNA for the CDR3 is TGTGCCAGCAGGACGACTAGCGGCTCCTACAATGAGCAGTTCTTC.